The rows below give T cell receptor beta chains drawn from one sample of a study of T cell repertoires in cytomegalovirus infection. From the reads, TCRdb called clonotypes with MiXCR, one entry per CDR3 protein. The sample lists fewer than 550,000 distinct CDR3 sequences, approximately 31% occurring once. Input material: PBMCs. These receptors all come from a human donor in good health (CMV status not recorded). Some clones in this sample may be carry-over from other donors' samples. CDR3s leave out the opening cysteine and the closing phenylalanine or tryptophan. Each record gives: V gene, D gene, CDR3 protein. The D gene is left open where the match is weak.

v_gene: TRBV10-2
d_gene: NA
CDR3aa: ASAKSGVAYEQY

v_gene: TRBV2
d_gene: NA
CDR3aa: ASRPGSYNSPLH

v_gene: TRBV5-1
d_gene: TRBD2
CDR3aa: ASSLASGVLTAMDTQY

v_gene: TRBV7-6
d_gene: NA
CDR3aa: ASSPPSGGAEIYEQY

v_gene: TRBV7-2
d_gene: TRBD1
CDR3aa: ASTQSTGNEKLF

v_gene: TRBV7-8
d_gene: TRBD1
CDR3aa: ASSLGWTGRAGELF

v_gene: TRBV7-2
d_gene: TRBD2
CDR3aa: ASSLAKRGGTYEKS

v_gene: TRBV10-3
d_gene: NA
CDR3aa: AISAASRAGHYGETQY

v_gene: TRBV12-3/TRBV12-4
d_gene: TRBD1
CDR3aa: ASSPGTGTHRETQY

v_gene: TRBV19
d_gene: TRBD1
CDR3aa: ASSFGGQGRAGELF

v_gene: TRBV7-2
d_gene: NA
CDR3aa: ASSSIDQPQH

v_gene: TRBV12-3/TRBV12-4
d_gene: NA
CDR3aa: ASSLAAGVF

v_gene: TRBV7-9
d_gene: NA
CDR3aa: ASRDSGTETYNEQF

v_gene: TRBV7-9
d_gene: TRBD2
CDR3aa: ASSSGVLADSTDTQY

v_gene: TRBV20-1
d_gene: NA
CDR3aa: SARERTSRAYNEQF

v_gene: TRBV7-2
d_gene: NA
CDR3aa: ASSLAYSKGLGGETQY